The 13 T cell receptor beta chains below come from one sample, sequenced in a study of molecular identifiers for immune sequencing clone quantification. One entry per CDR3 protein, called by TCRdb with MiXCR from the PCR reads. The repertoire consists of 20,000 to 25,000 distinct CDR3 sequences, with more than 15% occurring once and the leading ten covering around 1%. Material for sequencing was naive CD8+ T cells from blood, with Jurkat cell RNA spiked in. The sample's subset: FACS-sorted CD8+CD4-CCR7+CD45RA+ naive T cells. The receptors here all came from a human donor in good health. Some libraries in this study had Jurkat cell RNA spiked in.

This clonotype was recorded at least ten times. The rearrangement uses TRBV6-2 or TRBV6-3 and TRBJ2-3; possibly TRBD1 for D (5 bases). The germline gives CDR1 MNHEY, CDR2 SVGEGT. This CDR3 spans 16 amino acids. V lost 2 bases, J lost 3 bases, and 15 bases lay in between. The CDR3 loop is CASSYPLVGATDTQYF. The CDR3 coding sequence is TGTGCCAGCAGTTACCCACTTGTAGGGGCTACAGATACGCAGTATTTT.

Many counts were recorded for this clonotype. This chain links TRBV13 with TRBJ2-7; D perhaps matches TRBD2 (5 bases). Germline lookup yields CDR1 PRHDT and CDR2 FYEKMQ (reference sequence). The ends were cut back, 6 bases at V and 5 bases at J, with 11 bases in the middle. The CDR3 is 12 amino acids. The CDR3 nucleotides read TGTGCCAGCAGGCACGGACTGGACGAGCAGTACTTC. Amino acid sequence: CASRHGLDEQYF. The full variable domain, completed using reference TRBV13 and TRBJ2-7, is AAGVIQSPRHLIKEKRETATLKCYPIPRHDTVYWYQQGPGQDPQFLISFYEKMQSDKGSIPDRFSAQQFSDYHSELNMSSLELGDSALYFCASRHGLDEQYFGPGTRLTVT.

This clonotype was observed at least ten times. The chain has TRBV11-2 and TRBJ2-5; D not resolved. This CDR3 has 15 amino acids. V lost 4 bases, J lost 1 base, and 13 bases lay in between. Germline V lookup: CDR1 SGHAT, CDR2 FQNNGV. DNA of the CDR3: TGTGCCAGCAGCTCCCCGGAGAAGCCCCAAGAGACCCAGTACTTC. Amino acids: CASSSPEKPQETQYF.

At least ten counts were recorded for this clonotype. The chain employs TRBV7-9 and TRBJ2-7; no clear D. CDR3 length equals 13 residues. Germline V gives CDR1 SEHNR, CDR2 FQNEAQ (reference sequence). The germline V and J ends were trimmed by 4 bases and 7 bases, with 14 bases remaining between them. CDR3 DNA sequence: TGTGCCAGCAGCTCCGAGACGGCTCCGGAGCAGTACTTC. Its translation is CASSSETAPEQYF.

This clonotype was observed many times. CDR3 in DNA: TGCGCCAGCAGCTGGACAGGGGCCACTACAGATACGCAGTATTTT. This encodes CASSWTGATTDTQYF. V and J are TRBV5-1 and TRBJ2-3; 9 nucleotides align to TRBD1. The CDR3 extends over 15 amino acids. The germline CDR1 and CDR2 sequences are SGHRS and YFSETQ. Trimming removed 3 bases from V and 3 bases from J; junction bases left unmatched: 5.

The chain recombines TRBV2 with TRBJ2-5; D may correspond to TRBD1 or TRBD2 (6 bases each). This CDR3 spans 14 amino acids. CDR1 is SNHLY and CDR2 is FYNNEI in the germline V gene. V was clipped by 5 bases and J by 4 bases, with 14 bases between them. The CDR3 reads CASSPGGGPETQYF. CDR3 nucleotide sequence: TGTGCCAGCAGTCCCGGGGGCGGACCAGAGACCCAGTACTTC.

Ten or more counts support this clonotype. The chain joins TRBV5-1 to TRBJ2-3; a weak D match, TRBD2 (5 bases). The CDR3 extends over 17 amino acids. Trimming took off 0 bases at V and 0 bases at J, with 14 bases between the two ends. Germline CDR1 and CDR2: SGHRS and YFSETQ. The CDR3 coding sequence is TGCGCCAGCAGCTTGGGGGAGTGGTATAGTAGCACAGATACGCAGTATTTT. This translates into CASSLGEWYSSTDTQYF. Full variable domain (missing parts from reference TRBV5-1 and TRBJ2-3): KAGVTQTPRYLIKTRGQQVTLSCSPISGHRSVSWYQQTPGQGLQFLFEYFSETQRNKGNFPGRFSGRQFSNSRSEMNVSTLELGDSALYLCASSLGEWYSSTDTQYFGPGTRLTVL.

The chain has TRBV28 and TRBJ2-3; 10 bases are shared with TRBD2. Germline V gene sequence: CDR1 MDHEN, CDR2 SYDVKM. The CDR3 length is 19 residues. J was trimmed by 2 bases and V by 7 bases; bases with no gene match: 18. The CDR3 DNA reads as TGTGCCAGCACCCCAGCGGCCGAGACTAGCGGGTTCCTCACAGATACGCAGTATTTT. Its translation: CASTPAAETSGFLTDTQYF.

This clonotype was observed many times. The V gene is TRBV9, the J gene TRBJ1-2; tentative D call: TRBD1 (5 bases). Trimming removed 3 bases at V and 0 bases at J, with 12 bases between. The CDR3 is made up of 15 amino acids. CDR1 SGDLS and CDR2 YYNGEE come from the germline V gene. CDR3 protein: CASSGWQTANYGYTF. CDR3 DNA: TGTGCCAGCAGCGGTTGGCAGACAGCTAACTATGGCTACACCTTC.

The table lists this clonotype with a few counts. The genes are TRBV19 and TRBJ1-1, with a weak D call TRBD1 (6 bases). The CDR3 extends over 10 amino acids. Germline loops: CDR1 LNHDA, CDR2 SQIVND (reference sequence). V lost 10 bases and J 10 bases, leaving 13 bases between the germline ends. CDR3 in amino acids: CATYRDGAFF. The CDR3 DNA is TGTGCCACCTACAGGGATGGAGCTTTCTTT.

This clonotype ranks as medium-sized. This chain connects TRBV7-9 to TRBJ2-7; D gene uncertain. The CDR3 runs to 12 residues. The germline gives CDR1 SEHNR, CDR2 FQNEAQ (reference sequence). The ends were cut back, 4 bases at V and 7 bases at J, with 11 bases in the middle. The CDR3 protein is CASSSPVGEQYF. CDR3 DNA sequence: TGTGCCAGCAGCTCACCTGTGGGAGAGCAGTACTTC.

This clonotype was seen ten or more times. The CDR3 nucleotides are TGCGCCAGCAGCCAAGCGGGTGAGCAGTACTTC. This gives the protein CASSQAGEQYF. V usage is TRBV4-1 and J usage is TRBJ2-7; D is uncertain. Germline V lookup: CDR1 MGHRA, CDR2 YSYEKL. With 1 base removed from V and 7 bases from J, the gap between germline ends came to 5 bases. CDR3 length: 11 amino acids.

The chain couples TRBV13 to TRBJ2-5; TRBD2 matches 7 bases. This CDR3 is 15 amino acids long. CDR1 and CDR2 (germline): PRHDT, FYEKMQ (reference sequence). V dropped 5 bases and J dropped 2; count of bases not matched to a gene: 8. The CDR3 is CASSPLAEAQETQYF. CDR3 coding DNA: TGTGCCAGCAGCCCCCTAGCGGAAGCTCAAGAGACCCAGTACTTC.